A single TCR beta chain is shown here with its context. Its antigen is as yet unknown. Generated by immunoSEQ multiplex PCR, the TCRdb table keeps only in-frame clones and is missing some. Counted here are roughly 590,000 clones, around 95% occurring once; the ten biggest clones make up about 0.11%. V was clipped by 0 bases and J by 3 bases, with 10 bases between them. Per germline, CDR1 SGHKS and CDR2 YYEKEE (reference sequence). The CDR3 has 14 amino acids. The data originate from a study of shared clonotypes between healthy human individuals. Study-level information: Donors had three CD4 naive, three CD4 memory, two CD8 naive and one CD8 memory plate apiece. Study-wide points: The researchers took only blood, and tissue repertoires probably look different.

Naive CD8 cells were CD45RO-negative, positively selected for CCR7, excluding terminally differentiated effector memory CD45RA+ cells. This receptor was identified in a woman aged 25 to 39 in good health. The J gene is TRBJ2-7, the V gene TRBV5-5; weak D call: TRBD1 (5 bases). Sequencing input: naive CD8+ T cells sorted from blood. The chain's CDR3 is CASSLDTRDYEQYF. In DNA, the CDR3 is TGTGCCAGCAGCTTGGATACCAGGGACTACGAGCAGTACTTC.